The rows below give T cell receptor beta chains drawn from one sample of a study of Ad26.COV2.S vaccination and SARS-CoV-2 variants. Sequenced by immunoSEQ multiplex PCR; TCRdb stores in-frame clones only, minus some. This sample carries about 390,000 clones, around nine tenths of them seen once, and the ten largest clones take about 3.6%. The sequencing used peripheral blood, collected in a trial of Ad26.COV2.S vaccine versus placebo. The source is a person aged 18-60 years who received the Ad26.COV2.S COVID-19 vaccine or a placebo. CDR3s include the opening cysteine and the closing phenylalanine or tryptophan. The D gene is left open where the match is weak. The listing skips clone size in some rows; elsewhere it reads once, few, many or a size class.

clone_size d_call j_call v_call cdr3_aa cdr3_nt
. TRBD1 TRBJ1-1 TRBV6-5 CASSSTGMNTEAFF TGTGCCAGCAGTTCGACAGGGATGAACACTGAAGCTTTCTTT
. . TRBJ2-7 TRBV6-2/TRBV6-3 CASSYSARGRYEQYF TGTGCCAGCAGTTACTCGGCTCGGGGCAGATACGAGCAGTACTTC
once . TRBJ1-5 TRBV7-9 CASSTDRGPQHF TGTGCCAGCAGCACCGACCGGGGTCCCCAGCATTTT
. . TRBJ1-4 TRBV4-3 CASSQESSATNEKLFF TGCGCCAGCAGCCAAGAAAGTTCTGCTACTAATGAAAAACTGTTTTTT
. . TRBJ1-1 TRBV19 CASRQGYTEAFF TGTGCCAGTAGACAGGGATACACTGAAGCTTTCTTT
. TRBD2 TRBJ2-3 TRBV7-8 CASSLLAGITDTQYF TGTGCCAGCAGCTTACTAGCGGGGATCACAGATACGCAGTATTTT
. TRBD2 TRBJ2-2 TRBV19 CASSIVGGGPDTGELFF TGTGCCAGTAGTATAGTAGGCGGGGGGCCTGACACCGGGGAGCTGTTTTTT
few . TRBJ1-6 TRBV7-8 CASSLDGYNSPLHF TGTGCCAGCAGCCTGGACGGTTATAATTCACCCCTCCACTTT
. . TRBJ2-3 TRBV13 CASSLGLGSSTDTQYF TGTGCCAGCAGCTTGGGTTTGGGCTCTAGCACAGATACGCAGTATTTT
. TRBD2 TRBJ2-1 TRBV10-2 CASSASAGKSNEQFF TGCGCCAGCAGTGCCTCAGCGGGGAAGAGCAATGAGCAGTTCTTC
. TRBD2 TRBJ2-2 TRBV5-6 CASSKQPTSGLPNTGELFF TGTGCCAGCAGCAAGCAACCGACTAGCGGGTTGCCGAACACCGGGGAGCTGTTTTTT
. . TRBJ1-4 TRBV27 CASSPRTSNEKLFF TGTGCCAGCAGTCCGAGGACGTCGAATGAAAAACTGTTTTTT
. TRBD1 TRBJ1-5 TRBV18 CASSTQTGLNQPQHF TGTGCCAGCTCAACTCAGACAGGGCTCAATCAGCCCCAGCATTTT
. . TRBJ2-1 TRBV20-1 CSAAPYNEQFF TGCAGTGCTGCTCCCTACAATGAGCAGTTCTTC
. . TRBJ2-7 TRBV5-1 CASSLWGDEQYF TGCGCCAGCAGCTTGTGGGGAGACGAGCAGTACTTC
. . TRBJ2-7 TRBV11-1 CASGAGASYEQYF TGTGCCAGCGGCGCAGGGGCTTCCTACGAGCAGTACTTC
. . TRBJ1-1 TRBV18 CASSPLQINTEAFF TGTGCCAGCTCACCACTCCAAATAAACACTGAAGCTTTCTTT
. . TRBJ1-5 TRBV15 CATSMTSTMIQHF TGTGCCACCTCAATGACAAGCACTATGATCCAGCATTTT
. . TRBJ2-5 TRBV20-1 CSATEPRGGFKETQYF TGCAGTGCTACTGAACCTAGGGGGGGGTTTAAAGAGACCCAGTACTTC
. . TRBJ1-6 TRBV10-1 CAVRSGRETYNSPLHF TGCGCCGTTCGATCTGGGAGGGAAACCTATAATTCACCCCTCCACTTT
. . TRBJ1-2 TRBV20-1 CSARDRGYTF TGCAGTGCTAGAGATCGTGGCTACACCTTC
. TRBD1 TRBJ2-2 TRBV7-9 CASTHRQGWNTGELFF TGTGCCAGCACCCATAGACAGGGATGGAACACCGGGGAGCTGTTTTTT
. . TRBJ1-2 TRBV4-1 CASSLTRVDGYTF TGCGCCAGCAGCCTTACCAGGGTGGATGGCTACACCTTC
. . TRBJ1-5 TRBV19 CASSMAVSNQPQHF TGTGCCAGTAGTATGGCAGTTAGCAATCAGCCCCAGCATTTT
. TRBD2 TRBJ2-3 TRBV2 CASGTSGGNTQYF TGTGCCAGCGGGACTAGCGGGGGGAATACGCAGTATTTT
. TRBD2 TRBJ2-2 TRBV29-1 CSVLTSGENTGELFF TGCAGCGTCCTTACTAGCGGGGAGAACACCGGGGAGCTGTTTTTT
once TRBD2 TRBJ2-1 TRBV4-1 CASSQPPAGRFDEQFF TGCGCCAGCAGCCAACCCCCAGCGGGGAGATTTGATGAGCAGTTCTTC
once . TRBJ2-1 TRBV12-3/TRBV12-4 CASGLASHNEQFF TGTGCCAGCGGTCTAGCAAGCCACAATGAGCAGTTCTTC
. . TRBJ2-7 TRBV2 CASRLRVFYEQYF TGTGCCAGCAGACTTCGGGTCTTCTACGAGCAGTACTTC
. TRBD1 TRBJ1-2 TRBV19 CASSFHRGQSYGYTF TGTGCCAGTAGTTTCCACAGGGGGCAGAGCTATGGCTACACCTTC
. . TRBJ2-5 TRBV5-1 CASKGSRGETQYF TGCGCCAGCAAGGGGTCTAGAGGAGAGACCCAGTACTTC
few . TRBJ1-3 TRBV30 CAWKGAGNTIYF TGTGCCTGGAAAGGGGCTGGAAACACCATATATTTT
. . TRBJ1-5 TRBV7-9 CASSLGGPNQPQHF TGTGCCAGCAGCTTAGGAGGGCCCAATCAGCCCCAGCATTTT
. . TRBJ2-7 TRBV6-1 CASSEWAFAGEQYF TGTGCCAGCAGTGAATGGGCTTTCGCCGGCGAGCAGTACTTC
. . TRBJ1-1 TRBV6-1 CASRDTRPEAFF TGTGCCAGCAGGGACACACGGCCTGAAGCTTTCTTT
. TRBD1 TRBJ2-4 TRBV30 CAWTIRGPKNIQYF TGTGCCTGGACTATAAGGGGGCCCAAAAACATTCAGTACTTC
. . TRBJ1-2 TRBV5-6 CASSPLRRAGYTF TGTGCCAGCAGCCCGCTGAGAAGAGCTGGCTACACCTTC
. . TRBJ1-6 TRBV19 CASSIQGWGSPLHF TGTGCCAGTAGTATACAGGGGTGGGGTTCACCCCTCCACTTT
. . TRBJ2-5 TRBV6-4 CASSVGLGETQYF TGTGCCAGCAGTGTCGGGTTGGGAGAGACCCAGTACTTC
. . TRBJ2-1 TRBV12-3/TRBV12-4 CASRWGDYNEQFF TGTGCCAGCAGATGGGGGGATTACAATGAGCAGTTCTTC
. TRBD1 TRBJ1-6 TRBV5-1 CASSSGAGGENSPLHF TGCGCCAGCAGCTCTGGGGCAGGGGGCGAAAATTCACCCCTCCACTTT
. . TRBJ2-2 TRBV18 CASSLQADTGELFF TGTGCCAGCTCACTCCAAGCCGACACCGGGGAGCTGTTTTTT
. . TRBJ2-7 TRBV30 CAWSNGNGEQYF TGTGCCTGGAGTAATGGGAACGGCGAGCAGTACTTC
. TRBD2 TRBJ2-3 TRBV4-3 CASSQDGGGGTDTQYF TGCGCCAGCAGCCAAGATGGTGGGGGGGGCACAGATACGCAGTATTTT
. . TRBJ2-3 TRBV5-4 CASSPDVGANTDTQYF TGTGCCAGCAGCCCGGATGTAGGGGCTAACACAGATACGCAGTATTTT
. . TRBJ1-5 TRBV6-1 CASSEEGRSNQPQHF TGTGCCAGCAGTGAAGAAGGACGTAGCAATCAGCCCCAGCATTTT
. . TRBJ2-7 TRBV6-6 CASSFGQSYEQYF TGTGCCAGCAGTTTCGGACAGTCCTACGAGCAGTACTTC